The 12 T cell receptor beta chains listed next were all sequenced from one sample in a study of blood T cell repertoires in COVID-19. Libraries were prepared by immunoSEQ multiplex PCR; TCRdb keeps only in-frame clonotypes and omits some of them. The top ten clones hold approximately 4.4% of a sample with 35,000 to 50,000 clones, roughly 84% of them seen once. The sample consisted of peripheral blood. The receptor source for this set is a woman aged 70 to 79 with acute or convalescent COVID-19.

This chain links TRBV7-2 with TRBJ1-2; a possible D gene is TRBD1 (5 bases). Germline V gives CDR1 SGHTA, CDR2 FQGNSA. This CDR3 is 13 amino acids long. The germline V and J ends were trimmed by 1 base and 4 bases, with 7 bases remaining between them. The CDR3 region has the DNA TGTGCCAGCAGCTTAGACGGGGGCTATGGCTACACCTTC. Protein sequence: CASSLDGGYGYTF.

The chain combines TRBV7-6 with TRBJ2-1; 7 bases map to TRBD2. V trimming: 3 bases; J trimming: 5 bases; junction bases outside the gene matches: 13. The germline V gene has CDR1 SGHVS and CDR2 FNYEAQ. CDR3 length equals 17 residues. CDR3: CASSFPQAGAPNNEQFF. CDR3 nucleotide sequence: TGTGCCAGCAGCTTTCCCCAGGCGGGAGCCCCGAACAATGAGCAGTTCTTC.

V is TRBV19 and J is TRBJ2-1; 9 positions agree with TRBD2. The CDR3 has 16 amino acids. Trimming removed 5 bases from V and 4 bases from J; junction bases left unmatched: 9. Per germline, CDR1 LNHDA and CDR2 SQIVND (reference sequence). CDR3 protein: CASSEGGLAPYNEQFF. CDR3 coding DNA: TGTGCCAGTAGTGAGGGCGGACTAGCGCCTTACAATGAGCAGTTCTTC.

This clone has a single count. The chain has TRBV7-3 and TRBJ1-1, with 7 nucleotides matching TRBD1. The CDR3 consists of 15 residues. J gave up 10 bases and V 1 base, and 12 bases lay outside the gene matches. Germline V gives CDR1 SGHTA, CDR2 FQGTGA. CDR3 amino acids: CASSLKGTDRVGAFF. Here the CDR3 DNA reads TGTGCCAGCAGCTTAAAAGGGACAGACAGGGTTGGAGCTTTCTTT.

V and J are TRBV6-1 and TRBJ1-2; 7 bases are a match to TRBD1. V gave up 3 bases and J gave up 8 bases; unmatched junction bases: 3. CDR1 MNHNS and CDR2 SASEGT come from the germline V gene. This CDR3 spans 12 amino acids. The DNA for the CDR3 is TGTGCCAGCAGTGAGGACAGGTGGGGCTACACCTTC. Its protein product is CASSEDRWGYTF.

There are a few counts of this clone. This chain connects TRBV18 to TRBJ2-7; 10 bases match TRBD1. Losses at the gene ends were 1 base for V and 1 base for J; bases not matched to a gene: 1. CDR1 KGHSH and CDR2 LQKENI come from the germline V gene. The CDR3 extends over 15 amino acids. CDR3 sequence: CASSPRTGGSYEQYF. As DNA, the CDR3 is TGTGCCAGCTCACCACGGACAGGGGGATCCTACGAGCAGTACTTC.

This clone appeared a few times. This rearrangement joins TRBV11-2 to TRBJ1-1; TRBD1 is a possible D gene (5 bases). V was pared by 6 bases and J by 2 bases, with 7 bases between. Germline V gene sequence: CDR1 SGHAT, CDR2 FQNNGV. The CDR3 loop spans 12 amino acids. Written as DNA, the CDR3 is TGTGCCAGCAGGGGACTAAACACTGAAGCTTTCTTT. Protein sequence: CASRGLNTEAFF.

The CDR3 nucleotides read TGTGCCAGCAGCCTGACTAGCGGGAAGAGCAATGAGCAGTTCTTC. Its translation is CASSLTSGKSNEQFF. The chain carries TRBV25-1 and TRBJ2-1; 11 bases agree with TRBD2. V lost 6 bases and J lost 6; bases outside the gene matches: 7. The CDR3 consists of 15 residues. Germline V lookup: CDR1 MGHDK, CDR2 SYGVNS.

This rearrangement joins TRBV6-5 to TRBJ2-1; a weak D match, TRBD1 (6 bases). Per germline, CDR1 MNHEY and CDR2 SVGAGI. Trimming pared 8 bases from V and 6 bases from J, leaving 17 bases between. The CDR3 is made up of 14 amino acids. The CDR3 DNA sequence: TGTGCCAGCGTTTTCACGGGACACCTCAATGAGCAGTTCTTC. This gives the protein CASVFTGHLNEQFF.

The CDR3 is CASGAGRVYEQYF. The CDR3 DNA is TGTGCCAGCGGGGCAGGAAGAGTCTACGAGCAGTACTTC. The chain couples TRBV6-5 to TRBJ2-7, with a tentative D call TRBD1 (5 bases). In germline, CDR1 is MNHEY, CDR2 SVGAGI. V shed 8 bases and J shed 3 bases, with 14 bases lying between them. The CDR3 covers 13 residues.

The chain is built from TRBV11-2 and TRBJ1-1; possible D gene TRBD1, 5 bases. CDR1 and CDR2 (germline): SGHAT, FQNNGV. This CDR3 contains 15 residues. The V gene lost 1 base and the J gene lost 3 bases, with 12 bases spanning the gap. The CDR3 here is CASSLVAGQDTEAFF. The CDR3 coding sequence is TGTGCCAGCAGCTTAGTTGCAGGGCAGGACACTGAAGCTTTCTTT.

CDR3 loop: CASSERHPAKNIQYF. In nucleotides, the CDR3 is TGTGCCAGCAGCGAAAGACATCCAGCCAAAAACATTCAGTACTTC. The rearrangement joins TRBV11-3 to TRBJ2-4, with no clear D. Deletions cut 5 bases from V and 0 bases from J, with 11 bases between. Looked up from germline, CDR1 is SGHNT and CDR2 is YENEEA. The CDR3 consists of 15 residues.